This section outlines one T cell receptor (beta chain) sequence together with its context. As yet, its antigen is unknown. The sample originates from a study of cytomegalovirus exposure and HLA in healthy donors. Findings and limits, study-wide: Presence/absence analyses assumed roughly uniform sequencing depth across donors.

Use of 60 Vbeta and 13 Jbeta primers characterized the PCR. TCRdb's table, derived via immunoSEQ multiplex PCR, lists solely in-frame clones and lacks some. The table has about 190,000 clones, about 69% seen once. The CDR3 covers 15 residues. Germline CDR1 reads SGDLS; CDR2 reads YYNGEE. Trimming shortened V by 3 bases and J by 2 bases, and 15 bases separated the two germline ends. The chain recombines TRBV9 with TRBJ2-7; possible D gene TRBD2, 5 bases. The sequenced material came from PBMCs. The receptor's source is a man aged 25-45 years in good health and CMV-seropositive. The CDR3 coding sequence is TGTGCCAGCAGCGCGGGGTTGGCCGAACCCTACGAGCAGTACTTC. This encodes CASSAGLAEPYEQYF.